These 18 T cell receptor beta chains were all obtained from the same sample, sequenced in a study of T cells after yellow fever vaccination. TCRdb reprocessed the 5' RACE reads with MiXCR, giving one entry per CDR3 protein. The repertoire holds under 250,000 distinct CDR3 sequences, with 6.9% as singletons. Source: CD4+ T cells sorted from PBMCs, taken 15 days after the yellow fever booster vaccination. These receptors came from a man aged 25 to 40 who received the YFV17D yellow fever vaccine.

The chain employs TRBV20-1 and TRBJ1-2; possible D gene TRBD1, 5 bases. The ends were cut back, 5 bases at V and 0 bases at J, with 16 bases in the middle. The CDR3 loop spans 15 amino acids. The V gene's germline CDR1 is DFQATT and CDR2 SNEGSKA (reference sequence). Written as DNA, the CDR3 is TGCAGTGCTCGAACCTTAGACAGAACTAACTATGGCTACACCTTC. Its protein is CSARTLDRTNYGYTF.

CDR3 region: CASSLKHRGSYNEQFF. Here the CDR3 DNA reads TGTGCCAGCAGCTTAAAGCACAGGGGTTCCTACAATGAGCAGTTCTTC. This chain uses TRBV7-3 with TRBJ2-1; TRBD1 matches 7 bases. The CDR3 covers 16 residues. CDR1 SGHTA and CDR2 FQGTGA come from the germline V gene. The ends lost 1 base at V and 1 base at J; junction bases unmatched: 4.

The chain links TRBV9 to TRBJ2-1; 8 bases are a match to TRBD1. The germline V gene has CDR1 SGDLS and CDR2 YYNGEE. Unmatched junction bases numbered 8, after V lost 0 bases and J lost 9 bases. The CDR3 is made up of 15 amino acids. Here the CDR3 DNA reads TGTGCCAGCAGCGTAGGGATCCCAGGGGGCAGTGAGCAGTTCTTC. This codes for CASSVGIPGGSEQFF.

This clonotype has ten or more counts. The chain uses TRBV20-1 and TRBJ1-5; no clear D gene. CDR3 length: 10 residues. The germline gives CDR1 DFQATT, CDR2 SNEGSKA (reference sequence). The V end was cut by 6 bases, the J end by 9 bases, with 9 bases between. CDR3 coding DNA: TGCAGTGCCCGTCTCGGGCCCCAGCATTTT. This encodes CSARLGPQHF.

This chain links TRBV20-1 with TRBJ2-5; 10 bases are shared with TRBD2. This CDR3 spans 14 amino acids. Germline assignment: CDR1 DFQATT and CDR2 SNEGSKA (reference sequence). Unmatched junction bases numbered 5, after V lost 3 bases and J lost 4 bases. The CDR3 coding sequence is TGCAGTGCTAGCAGTGCTAGCGGGAGAGAGACCCAGTACTTC. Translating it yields CSASSASGRETQYF.

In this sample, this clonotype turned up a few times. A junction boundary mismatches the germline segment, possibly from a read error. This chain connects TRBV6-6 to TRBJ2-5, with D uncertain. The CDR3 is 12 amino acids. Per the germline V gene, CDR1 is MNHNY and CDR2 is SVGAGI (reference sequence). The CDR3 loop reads CASGHRAPFLRF. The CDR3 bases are TGTGCCAGCGGTCACCGGGCCCCCTTTTTGAGGTTC.

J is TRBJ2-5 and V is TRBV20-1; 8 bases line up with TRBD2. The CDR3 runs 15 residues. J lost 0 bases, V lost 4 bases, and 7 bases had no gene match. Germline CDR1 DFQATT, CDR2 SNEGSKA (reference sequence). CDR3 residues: CSAISAGGNQETQYF. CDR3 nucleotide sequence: TGCAGTGCTATATCGGCGGGAGGAAACCAAGAGACCCAGTACTTC.

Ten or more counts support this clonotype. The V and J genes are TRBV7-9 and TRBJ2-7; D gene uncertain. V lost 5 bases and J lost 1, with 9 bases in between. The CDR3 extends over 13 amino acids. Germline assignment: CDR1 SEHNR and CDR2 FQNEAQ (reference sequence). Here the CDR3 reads CASSRLGSYEQYF. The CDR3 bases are TGTGCCAGCAGCCGTCTGGGGTCCTACGAGCAGTACTTC.

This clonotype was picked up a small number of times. DNA for the CDR3: TGCGCCAGCAGCTTGGCCTTAGGCGACCTTTTCGAGCAGTACTTC. This codes for CASSLALGDLFEQYF. The V call is TRBV5-1, the J call TRBJ2-7; no firm D call. Germline lookup yields CDR1 SGHRS and CDR2 YFSETQ. Trimming took off 0 bases at V and 6 bases at J, with 16 bases between the two ends. The CDR3 contains 15 residues.

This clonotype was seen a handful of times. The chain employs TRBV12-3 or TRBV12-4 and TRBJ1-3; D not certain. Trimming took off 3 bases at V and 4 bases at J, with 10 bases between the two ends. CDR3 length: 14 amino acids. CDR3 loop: CASSFGKGGNTIYF. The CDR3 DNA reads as TGTGCCAGCAGTTTTGGGAAGGGAGGAAACACCATATATTTT.

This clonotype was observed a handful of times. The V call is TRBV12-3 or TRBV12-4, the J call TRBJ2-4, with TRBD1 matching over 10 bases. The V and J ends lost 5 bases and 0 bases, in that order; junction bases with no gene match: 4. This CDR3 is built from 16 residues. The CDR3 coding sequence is TGTGCCAGCAGTATAGGACAGGGGGTAGCCAAAAACATTCAGTACTTC. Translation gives CASSIGQGVAKNIQYF.

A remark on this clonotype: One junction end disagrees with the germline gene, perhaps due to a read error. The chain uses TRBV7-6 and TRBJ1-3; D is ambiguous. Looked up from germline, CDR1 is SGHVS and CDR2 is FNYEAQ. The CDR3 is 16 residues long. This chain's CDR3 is CACSFGRSRAGNTIYF. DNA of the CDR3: TGTGCCTGCAGCTTTGGACGGTCTAGGGCTGGAAACACCATATATTTT.

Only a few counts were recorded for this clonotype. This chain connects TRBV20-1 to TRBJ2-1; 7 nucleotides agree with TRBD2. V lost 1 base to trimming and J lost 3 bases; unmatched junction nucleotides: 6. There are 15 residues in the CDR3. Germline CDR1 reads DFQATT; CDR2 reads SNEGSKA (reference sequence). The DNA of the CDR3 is TGCAGTGCTAGAGCTTCTAGCGGATACTACAATGAGCAGTTCTTC. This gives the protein CSARASSGYYNEQFF.

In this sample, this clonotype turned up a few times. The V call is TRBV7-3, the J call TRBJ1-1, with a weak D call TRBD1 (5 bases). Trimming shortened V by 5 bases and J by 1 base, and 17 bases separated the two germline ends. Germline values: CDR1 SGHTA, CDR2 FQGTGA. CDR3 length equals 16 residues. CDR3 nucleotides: TGTGCCAGCAGCCCAAACGACAGACTTCGGAACACTGAAGCTTTCTTT. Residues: CASSPNDRLRNTEAFF.

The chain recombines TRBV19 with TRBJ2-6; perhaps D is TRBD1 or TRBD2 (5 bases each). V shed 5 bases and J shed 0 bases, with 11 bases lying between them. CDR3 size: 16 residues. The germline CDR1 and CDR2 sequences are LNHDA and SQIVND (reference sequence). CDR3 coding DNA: TGTGCCAGTAGTGGGGACGTCCGCTCTGGGGCCAACGTCCTGACTTTC. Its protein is CASSGDVRSGANVLTF.

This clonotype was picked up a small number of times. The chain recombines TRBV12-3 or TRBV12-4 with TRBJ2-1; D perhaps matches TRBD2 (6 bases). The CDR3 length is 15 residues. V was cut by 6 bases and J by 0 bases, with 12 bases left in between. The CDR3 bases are TGTGCCAGCAGCGGTAGCGGCATCTCCTACAATGAGCAGTTCTTC. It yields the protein CASSGSGISYNEQFF.

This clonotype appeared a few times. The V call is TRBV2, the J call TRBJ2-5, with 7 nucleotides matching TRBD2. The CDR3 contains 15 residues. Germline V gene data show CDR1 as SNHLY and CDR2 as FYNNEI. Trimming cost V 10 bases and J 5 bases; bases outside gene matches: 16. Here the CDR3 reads CATWRVGAGRETQYF. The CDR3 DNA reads TGTGCCACCTGGAGGGTAGGCGCCGGGAGGGAGACCCAGTACTTC.

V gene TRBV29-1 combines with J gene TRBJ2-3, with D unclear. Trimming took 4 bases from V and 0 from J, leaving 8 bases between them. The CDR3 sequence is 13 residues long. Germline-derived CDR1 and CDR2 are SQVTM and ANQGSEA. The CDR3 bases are TGCAGCGTTGTGTTTGTAAGCACAGATACGCAGTATTTT. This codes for CSVVFVSTDTQYF.